This record looks at one T cell receptor beta chain sequence and its context. Its target is unknown. Method: immunoSEQ multiplex PCR; TCRdb's copy keeps in-frame clones and lacks some. Of hundreds of thousands of clones detected, 85% appear once; the ten largest clones hold about 3.5%. Treatment described: some 20 received Ad26.COV2.S at low or high dose, single or two shots; about 5 received placebo; per-sample allocation not given. On day 63 after the first injection, vaccine and placebo recipients gave samples. Germline lookup yields CDR1 MNHEY and CDR2 SVGAGI. The CDR3 is made up of 13 amino acids. V lost 7 bases and J 6 bases, leaving 13 bases between the germline ends. This entry comes from a study of Ad26.COV2.S vaccination and SARS-CoV-2 variants. Background on the study: Once or twice, 56 days apart, Ad26.COV2.S was delivered intramuscularly. Study-wide findings and caveats: After vaccination, reports described spike-specific CD8+ and CD4+ T cell responses as showing substantial breadth. The analyses of TCR breadth and depth may have understated the size of total T cell responses. Those who received the vaccine showed greater spike-specific TCR breadth than those given placebo.

The sample consisted of peripheral blood, taken in a trial of Ad26.COV2.S vaccine versus placebo. The sequence was obtained from a person aged 18-60 years who received the Ad26.COV2.S COVID-19 vaccine or a placebo. The gene calls are TRBV6-5 and TRBJ1-5, with D possibly being TRBD1 (5 bases). The CDR3: CASNPPGSQPQHF. In DNA form, the CDR3 reads TGTGCCAGCAACCCACCAGGGAGTCAGCCCCAGCATTTT.